This T cell receptor (beta chain) was identified during a study of shared clonotypes between healthy human individuals. Study observations and caveats: Memory subsets generally showed lower estimated richness than naive subsets.

DNA at about 200 ng, 25,000 to 35,000 T cell genomes, went into sorted-subset replicate PCRs. Clones were read by immunoSEQ multiplex PCR, and TCRdb kept only the in-frame ones, dropping some. Of around 1.6 million clones in the sample, nearly 99% are singletons; the top ten hold 0.4% to 0.55%. Regarding this clone: The antigen remains unidentified.

In germline, CDR1 is WSHSY, CDR2 SAAADI. The V end was cut by 2 bases, the J end by 7 bases, with 5 bases between. The CDR3 spans 11 residues. The chain employs TRBV10-2 and TRBJ2-5; D not resolved. The receptor's source is a man aged 25 to 40 in good health. Sequencing was done on a sample of naive CD4+ T cells sorted from blood. Subset here: CD45RA+ positively selected. DNA of the CDR3: TGCGCCAGCAGTGAGCCTCTGACCCAGTACTTC. This gives the protein CASSEPLTQYF.